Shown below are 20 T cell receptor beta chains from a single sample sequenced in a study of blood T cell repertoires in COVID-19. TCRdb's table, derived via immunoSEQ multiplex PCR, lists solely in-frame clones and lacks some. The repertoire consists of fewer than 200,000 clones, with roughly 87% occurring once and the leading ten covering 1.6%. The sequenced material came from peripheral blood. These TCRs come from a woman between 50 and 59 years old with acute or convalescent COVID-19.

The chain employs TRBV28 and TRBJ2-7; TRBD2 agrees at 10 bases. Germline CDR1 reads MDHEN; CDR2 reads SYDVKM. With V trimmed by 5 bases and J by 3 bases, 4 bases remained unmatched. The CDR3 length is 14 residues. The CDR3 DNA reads TGTGCCAGCAGTCTAGCGGGAGAGATCTACGAGCAGTACTTC. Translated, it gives CASSLAGEIYEQYF.

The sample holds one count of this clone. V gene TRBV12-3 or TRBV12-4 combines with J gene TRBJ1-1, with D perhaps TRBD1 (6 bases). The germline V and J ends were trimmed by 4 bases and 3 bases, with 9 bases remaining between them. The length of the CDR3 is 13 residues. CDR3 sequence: CASSYRADTEAFF. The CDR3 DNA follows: TGTGCCAGCAGTTACAGGGCGGACACTGAAGCTTTCTTT.

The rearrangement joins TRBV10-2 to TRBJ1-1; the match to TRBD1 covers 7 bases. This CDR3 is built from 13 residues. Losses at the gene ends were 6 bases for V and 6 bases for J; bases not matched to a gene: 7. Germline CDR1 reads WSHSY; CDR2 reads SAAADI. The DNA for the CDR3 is TGCGCCAGCAGGGGACAGCCCCGCTCTGAAGCTTTCTTT. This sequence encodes CASRGQPRSEAFF.

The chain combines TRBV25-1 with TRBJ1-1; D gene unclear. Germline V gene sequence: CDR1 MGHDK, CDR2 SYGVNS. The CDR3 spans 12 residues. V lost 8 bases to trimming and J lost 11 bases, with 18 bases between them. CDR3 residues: CASLSTEGLAFF. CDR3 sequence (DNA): TGTGCCAGCCTTTCGACGGAGGGCTTGGCTTTCTTT. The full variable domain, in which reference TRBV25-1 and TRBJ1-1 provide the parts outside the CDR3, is EADIYQTPRYLVIGTGKKITLECSQTMGHDKMYWYQQDPGMELHLIHYSYGVNSTEKGDLSSESTVSRIRTEHFPLTLESARPSHTSQYLCASLSTEGLAFFGQGTRLTVV.

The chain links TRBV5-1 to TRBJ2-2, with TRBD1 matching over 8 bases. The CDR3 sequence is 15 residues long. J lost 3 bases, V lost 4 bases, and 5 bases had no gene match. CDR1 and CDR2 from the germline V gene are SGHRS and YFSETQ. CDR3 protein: CASSQLDRDTGELFF. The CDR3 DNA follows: TGCGCCAGCAGCCAATTGGACAGGGACACCGGGGAGCTGTTTTTT.

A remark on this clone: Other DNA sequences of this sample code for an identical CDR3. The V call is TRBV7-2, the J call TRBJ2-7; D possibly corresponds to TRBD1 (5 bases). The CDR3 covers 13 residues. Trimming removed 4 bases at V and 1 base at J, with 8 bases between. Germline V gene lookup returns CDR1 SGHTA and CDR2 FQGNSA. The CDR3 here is CASSSPGSYEQYF. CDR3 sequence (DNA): TGTGCCAGCAGCTCGCCAGGGTCCTACGAGCAGTACTTC.

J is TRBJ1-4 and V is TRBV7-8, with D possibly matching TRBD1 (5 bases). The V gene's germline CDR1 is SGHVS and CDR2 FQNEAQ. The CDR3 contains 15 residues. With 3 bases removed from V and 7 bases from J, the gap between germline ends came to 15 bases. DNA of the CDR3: TGTGCCAGCAGCTTGACAGTAGCTCAGTTTGAAAAACTGTTTTTT. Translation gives CASSLTVAQFEKLFF.

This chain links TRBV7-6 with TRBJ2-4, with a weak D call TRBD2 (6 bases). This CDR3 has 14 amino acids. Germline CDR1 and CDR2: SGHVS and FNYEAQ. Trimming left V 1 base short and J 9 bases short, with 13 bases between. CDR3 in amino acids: CASSLGAGAGIQYF. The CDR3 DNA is TGTGCCAGCAGCTTAGGAGCGGGCGCTGGCATTCAGTACTTC.

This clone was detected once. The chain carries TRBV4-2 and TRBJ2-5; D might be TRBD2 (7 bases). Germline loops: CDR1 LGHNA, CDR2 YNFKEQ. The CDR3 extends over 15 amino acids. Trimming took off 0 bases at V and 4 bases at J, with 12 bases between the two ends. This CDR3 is CASSQDQGGGETQYF. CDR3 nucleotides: TGTGCCAGCAGCCAAGATCAGGGAGGGGGAGAGACCCAGTACTTC.

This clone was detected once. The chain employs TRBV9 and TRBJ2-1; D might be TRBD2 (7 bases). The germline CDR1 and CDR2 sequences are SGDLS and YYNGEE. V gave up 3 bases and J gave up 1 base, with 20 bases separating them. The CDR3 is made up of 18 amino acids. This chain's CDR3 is CASSEPLAGALSYNEQFF. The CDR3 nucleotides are TGTGCCAGCAGCGAGCCCCTGGCGGGGGCTCTTTCCTACAATGAGCAGTTCTTC.

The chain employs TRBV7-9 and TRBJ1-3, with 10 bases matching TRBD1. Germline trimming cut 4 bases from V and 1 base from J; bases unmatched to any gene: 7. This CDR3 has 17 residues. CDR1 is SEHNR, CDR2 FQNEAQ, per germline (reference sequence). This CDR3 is CASSSTGTGESGNTIYF. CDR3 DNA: TGTGCCAGCAGCTCTACCGGGACAGGGGAATCTGGAAACACCATATATTTT. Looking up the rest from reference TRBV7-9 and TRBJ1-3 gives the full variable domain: DTGVSQNPRHKITKRGQNVTFRCDPISEHNRLYWYRQTLGQGPEFLTYFQNEAQLEKSRLLSDRFSAERPKGSFSTLEIQRTEQGDSAMYLCASSSTGTGESGNTIYFGEGSWLTVV.

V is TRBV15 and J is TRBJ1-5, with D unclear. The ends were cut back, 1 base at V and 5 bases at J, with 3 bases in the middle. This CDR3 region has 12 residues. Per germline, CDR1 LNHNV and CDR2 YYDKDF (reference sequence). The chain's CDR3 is CATSRADQPQHF. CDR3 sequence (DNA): TGTGCCACCAGCAGAGCGGATCAGCCCCAGCATTTT.

The chain's CDR3 is CASSQGLAGTDTQYF. The CDR3 nucleotides are TGTGCCAGCAGCCAAGGACTAGCGGGCACAGATACGCAGTATTTT. The chain carries TRBV27 and TRBJ2-3; 10 nucleotides align to TRBD2. Looked up from germline, CDR1 is MNHEY and CDR2 is SMNVEV (reference sequence). The CDR3 runs 15 residues. The V gene end was trimmed by 6 bases and the J gene end by 1 base; junction bases not matched to a gene: 4.

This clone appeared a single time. In nucleotides, the CDR3 is TGTGCCACCAGCAGGCCAGGGGGAAACACTGAAGCTTTCTTT. Its protein product is CATSRPGGNTEAFF. V is TRBV15 and J is TRBJ1-1; 7 bases match TRBD1. The CDR3 has 14 amino acids. Germline CDR1 is LNHNV and CDR2 is YYDKDF (reference sequence). J was trimmed by 2 bases and V by 3 bases; bases with no gene match: 3.

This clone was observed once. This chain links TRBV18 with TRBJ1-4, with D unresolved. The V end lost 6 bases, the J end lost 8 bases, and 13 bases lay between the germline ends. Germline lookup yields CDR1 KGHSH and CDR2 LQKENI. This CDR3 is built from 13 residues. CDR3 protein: CASSPDREEKLFF. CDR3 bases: TGTGCCAGCTCCCCCGATAGGGAGGAAAAACTGTTTTTT.

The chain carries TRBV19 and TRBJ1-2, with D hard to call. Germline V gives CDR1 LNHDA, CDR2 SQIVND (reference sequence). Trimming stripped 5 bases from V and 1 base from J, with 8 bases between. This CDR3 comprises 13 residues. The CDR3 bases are TGTGCCAGTAGTCCTCAGGTTAACTATGGCTACACCTTC. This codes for CASSPQVNYGYTF.

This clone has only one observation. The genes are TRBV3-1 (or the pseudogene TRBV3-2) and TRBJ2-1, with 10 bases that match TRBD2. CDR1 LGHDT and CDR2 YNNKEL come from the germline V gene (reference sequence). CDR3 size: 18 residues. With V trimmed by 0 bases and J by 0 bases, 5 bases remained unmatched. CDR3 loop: CASSQDWLAGVSYNEQFF. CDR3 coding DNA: TGTGCCAGCAGCCAAGACTGGCTAGCGGGGGTCTCCTACAATGAGCAGTTCTTC.

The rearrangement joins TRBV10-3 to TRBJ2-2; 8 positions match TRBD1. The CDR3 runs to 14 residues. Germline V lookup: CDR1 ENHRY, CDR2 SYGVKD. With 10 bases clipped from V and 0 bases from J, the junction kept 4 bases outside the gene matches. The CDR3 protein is CATRQGPNTGELFF. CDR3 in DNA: TGTGCCACTCGACAGGGGCCGAACACCGGGGAGCTGTTTTTT.

DNA of the CDR3: TGTGCCACCAGTGACGCCCGGGAGGGAAGGGAGACCCAGTACTTC. The encoded protein is CATSDAREGRETQYF. The V call is TRBV24-1, the J call TRBJ2-5; 8 bases map to TRBD2. Germline V gene sequence: CDR1 KGHDR, CDR2 SFDVKD. Trimming at V came to 4 bases and at J to 5 bases, leaving 8 bases not matched to a gene. CDR3 length equals 15 residues.

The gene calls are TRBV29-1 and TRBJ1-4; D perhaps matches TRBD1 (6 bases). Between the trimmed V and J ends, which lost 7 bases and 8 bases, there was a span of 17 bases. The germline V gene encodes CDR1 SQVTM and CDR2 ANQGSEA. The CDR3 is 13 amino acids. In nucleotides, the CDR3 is TGCAGCGCCCTGGCGCAGGGGAGCGAAAAACTGTTTTTT. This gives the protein CSALAQGSEKLFF.